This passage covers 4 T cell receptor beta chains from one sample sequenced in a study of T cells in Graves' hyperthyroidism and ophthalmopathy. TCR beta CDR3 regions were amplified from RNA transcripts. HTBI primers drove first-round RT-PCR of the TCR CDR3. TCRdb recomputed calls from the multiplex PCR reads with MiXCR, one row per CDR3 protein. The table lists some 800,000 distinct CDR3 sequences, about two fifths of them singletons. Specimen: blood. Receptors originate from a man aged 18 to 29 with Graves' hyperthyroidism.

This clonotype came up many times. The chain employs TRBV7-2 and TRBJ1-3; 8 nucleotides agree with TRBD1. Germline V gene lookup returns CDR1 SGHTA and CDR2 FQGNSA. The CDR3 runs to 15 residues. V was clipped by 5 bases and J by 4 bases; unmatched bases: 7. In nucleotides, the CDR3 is TGTGCCAGCAGCCGTCGGACAGGGCCGGGAAACACCATATATTTT. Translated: CASSRRTGPGNTIYF. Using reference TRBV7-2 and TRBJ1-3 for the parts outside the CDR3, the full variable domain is GAGVSQSPSNKVTEKGKDVELRCDPISGHTALYWYRQSLGQGLEFLIYFQGNSAPDKSGLPSDRFSAERTGGSVSTLTIQRTQQEDSAVYLCASSRRTGPGNTIYFGEGSWLTVV.

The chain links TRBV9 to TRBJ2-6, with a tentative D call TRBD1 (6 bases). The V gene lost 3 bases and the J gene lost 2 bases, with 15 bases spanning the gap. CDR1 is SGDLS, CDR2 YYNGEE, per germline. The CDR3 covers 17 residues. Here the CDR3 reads CASSDPQQGAGANVLTF. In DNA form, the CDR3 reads TGTGCCAGCAGCGACCCGCAACAGGGAGCTGGGGCCAACGTCCTGACTTTC.

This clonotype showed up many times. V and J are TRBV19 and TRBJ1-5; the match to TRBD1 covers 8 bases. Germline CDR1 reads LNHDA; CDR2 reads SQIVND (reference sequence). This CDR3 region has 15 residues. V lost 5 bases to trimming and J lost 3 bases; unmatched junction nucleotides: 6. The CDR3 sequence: CASSRGQGYNQPQHF. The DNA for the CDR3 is TGTGCCAGTAGTCGCGGACAGGGCTACAATCAGCCCCAGCATTTT.

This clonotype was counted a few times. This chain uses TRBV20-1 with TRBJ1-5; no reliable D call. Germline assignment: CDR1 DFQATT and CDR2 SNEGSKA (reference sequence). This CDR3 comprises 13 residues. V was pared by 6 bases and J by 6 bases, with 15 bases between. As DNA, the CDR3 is TGCAGTGCGCCTAATTTGGGGTTTCAGCCCCAGCATTTT. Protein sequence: CSAPNLGFQPQHF.